Below, one T cell receptor beta chain is given with its context. What it binds is unknown. The entry originates in a study of cytomegalovirus exposure and HLA in healthy donors. Study outcomes and limitations: Analyzed later, most CMV-associated TCR beta chains appeared HLA-restricted. Per a prior analysis, the majority of TCR beta V segments were productive roughly 87% or roughly 30% of the time. The authors assumed roughly uniform sequencing depth across donors for presence/absence analyses.

CDR1 and CDR2 from the germline V gene are MNHEY and SVGAGI. The CDR3 spans 14 residues. Germline trimming cut 8 bases from V and 4 bases from J; bases unmatched to any gene: 8. Donors in the study were healthy people who gave bone marrow. PCR involved 60 Vbeta and 13 Jbeta primers. The repertoire was sequenced with immunoSEQ multiplex PCR; TCRdb's copy has only in-frame clones and lacks some. The sample includes some 130,000 clones, 60% to 85% seen only once; the top ten take roughly 6.6%. The source is a man aged 25 to 40 in good health and CMV-seronegative. The chain combines TRBV6-5 with TRBJ1-2; 9 bases align to TRBD1. The specimen sequenced was PBMCs. CDR3 protein: CASVRGQGSYGYTF. In DNA form, the CDR3 reads TGTGCCAGCGTCCGGGGACAGGGAAGCTATGGCTACACCTTC.